This T cell receptor (beta chain) came from a study of T cell responses to AZD1222 COVID-19 vaccine. Measured with immunoSEQ multiplex PCR; TCRdb has only the in-frame clones, and not every one. The sample consists of 110,000 to 150,000 clones, 90% to 95% of them appearing once. This clone has a handful of counts. What it recognizes is unknown. Germline CDR1 and CDR2: SGHNT and YYREEE (reference sequence). This CDR3 is built from 16 residues. The ends lost 3 bases at V and 3 bases at J; junction bases unmatched: 6. Study-wide results and caveats: Clonal diversity may have been underestimated, and the donors were mostly white British, with more females than males. Among spike-specific TCRs, nearly half reportedly target unmutated variant regions. Spike-specific TCR breadth and depth went up after people got two AZD1222 doses. The number of AZD1222 recipients seropositive at baseline was only five or six.

The specimen comprised peripheral blood, sampled on day 0 of AZD1222 vaccination. The chain couples TRBV5-4 to TRBJ2-7, with TRBD2 matching over 13 bases. The sequence came from an adult in good health. DNA for the CDR3: TGTGCCAGCAGCTCCCGGACTAGCGGGGGCTACTACGAGCAGTACTTC. Residues: CASSSRTSGGYYEQYF.